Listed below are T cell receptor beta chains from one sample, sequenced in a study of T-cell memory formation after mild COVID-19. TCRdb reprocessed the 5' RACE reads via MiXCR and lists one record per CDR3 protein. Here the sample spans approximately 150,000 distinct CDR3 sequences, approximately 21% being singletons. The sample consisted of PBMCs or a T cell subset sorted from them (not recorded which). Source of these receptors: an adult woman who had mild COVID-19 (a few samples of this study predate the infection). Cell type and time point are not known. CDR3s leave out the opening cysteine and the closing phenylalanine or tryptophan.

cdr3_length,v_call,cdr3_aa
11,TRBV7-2,ASSQPGAGEQF
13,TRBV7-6,ASSSPGLAFNEQF
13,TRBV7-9,ASSSLAGDVYEQY
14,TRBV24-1,ATSDPDSSSTDTQY
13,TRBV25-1,ASSEYGGLAGELF
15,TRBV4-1,ASSQVRTSGSYNEQF
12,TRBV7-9,ASSLAGQGNAAF
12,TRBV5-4,ASGKRLAGETQY
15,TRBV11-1,ASTPRGLAGGSYEQY
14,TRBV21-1,ASSKGSGGEYNEQF
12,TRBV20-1,SARLAGTTDTQY
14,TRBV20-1,SAGRGSRATNYGYT
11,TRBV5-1,ASSLSGSNEQF
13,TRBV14,ASSQGVRGFETQY
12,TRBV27,ASSSRGSNQPQH
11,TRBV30,AWSARGNQPQH
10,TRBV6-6,ASSSNTNTQY
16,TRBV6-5,ASSLSRGSAAFNSPLH
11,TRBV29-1,SGGGAAYNEQF
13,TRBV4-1,ASSPSGGGYNEQF
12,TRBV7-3,ASSPGGASYEQY
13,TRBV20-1,SARNPPFKDSEAF
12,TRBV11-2,ASSLANPNTEAF
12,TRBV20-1,SAYSSGGTYEQY
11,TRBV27,ASSLSTTTQQY
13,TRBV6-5,ASSYSGGDVMGYT
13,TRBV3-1,ASSQDQSMNTEAF
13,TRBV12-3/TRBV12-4,ASSPQGRGGDEQF
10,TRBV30,AWSYRVSEQY
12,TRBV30,AWSAQGGNSPLH
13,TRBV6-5,ASSYDQVSYNEQF
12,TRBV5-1,ASSLSYRSGELF
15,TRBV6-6,ASILNMRAARTGELF
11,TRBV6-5,ASSYSRFSEQY
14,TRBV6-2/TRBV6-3,ASSYRSGVLDNEQF
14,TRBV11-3,ASSLVGRGRWNEQF
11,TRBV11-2,ASSLSPPDTQY
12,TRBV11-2,ASSLLYGANVLT
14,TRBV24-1,ATSDSNTPSYNEQF
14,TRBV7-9,ASSLRGLRPTGELF
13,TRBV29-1,SAERGRSRAGELF
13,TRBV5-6,ACSGTSGSNNEQF
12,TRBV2,ASSGQTMNTEAF
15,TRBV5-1,ASAPGLATSGTDTQY
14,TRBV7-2,ASSEGLAGAKNIQY